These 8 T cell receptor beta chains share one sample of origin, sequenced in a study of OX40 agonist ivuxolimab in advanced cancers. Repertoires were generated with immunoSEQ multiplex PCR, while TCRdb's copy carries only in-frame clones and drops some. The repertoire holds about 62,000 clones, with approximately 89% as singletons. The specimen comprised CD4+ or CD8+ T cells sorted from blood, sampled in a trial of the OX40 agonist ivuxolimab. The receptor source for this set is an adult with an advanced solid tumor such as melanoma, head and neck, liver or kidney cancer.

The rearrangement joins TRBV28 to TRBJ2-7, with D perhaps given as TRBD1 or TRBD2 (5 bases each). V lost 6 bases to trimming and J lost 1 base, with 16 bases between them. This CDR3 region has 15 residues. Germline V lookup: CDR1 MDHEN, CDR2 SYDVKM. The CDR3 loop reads CASSPRDGVSYEQYF. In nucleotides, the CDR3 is TGTGCCAGCAGCCCCCGGGACGGGGTTTCCTACGAGCAGTACTTC. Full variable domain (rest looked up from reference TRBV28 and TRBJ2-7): DVKVTQSSRYLVKRTGEKVFLECVQDMDHENMFWYRQDPGLGLRLIYFSYDVKMKEKGDIPEGYSVSREKKERFSLILESASTNQTSMYLCASSPRDGVSYEQYFGPGTRLTVT.

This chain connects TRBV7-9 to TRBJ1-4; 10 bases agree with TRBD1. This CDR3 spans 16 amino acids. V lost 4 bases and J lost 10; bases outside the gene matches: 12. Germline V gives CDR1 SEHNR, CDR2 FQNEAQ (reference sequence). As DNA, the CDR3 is TGTGCCAGCAGCTGGAACCCGGGACAGGGGTTTGGAAAACTGTTTTTT. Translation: CASSWNPGQGFGKLFF.

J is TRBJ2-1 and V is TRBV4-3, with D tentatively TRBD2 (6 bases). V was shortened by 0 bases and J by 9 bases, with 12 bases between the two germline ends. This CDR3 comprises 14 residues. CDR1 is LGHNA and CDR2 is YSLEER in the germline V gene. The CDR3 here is CASSQDAGMGEQFF. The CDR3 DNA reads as TGCGCCAGCAGCCAAGACGCGGGGATGGGTGAGCAGTTCTTC.

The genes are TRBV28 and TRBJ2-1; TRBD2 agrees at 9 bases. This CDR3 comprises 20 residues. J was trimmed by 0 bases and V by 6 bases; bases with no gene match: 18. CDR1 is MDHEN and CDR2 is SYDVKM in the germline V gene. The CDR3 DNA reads TGTGCCAGCAGCCCCGGGGGGGCGGGAGGGCCTTGGAGCTCCTACAATGAGCAGTTCTTC. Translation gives CASSPGGAGGPWSSYNEQFF.

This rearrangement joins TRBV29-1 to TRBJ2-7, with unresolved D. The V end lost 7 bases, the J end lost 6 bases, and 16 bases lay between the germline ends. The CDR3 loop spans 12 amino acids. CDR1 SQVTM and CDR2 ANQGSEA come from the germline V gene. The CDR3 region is CSATSLTGEQYF. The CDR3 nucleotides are TGCAGCGCAACGAGCCTTACGGGCGAGCAGTACTTC.

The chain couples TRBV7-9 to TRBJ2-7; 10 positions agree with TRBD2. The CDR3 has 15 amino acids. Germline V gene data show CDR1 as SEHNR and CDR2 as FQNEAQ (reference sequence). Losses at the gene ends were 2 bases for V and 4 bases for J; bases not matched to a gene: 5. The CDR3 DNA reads TGTGCCAGCAGCTTACAGGGACTAGCGAGGTACGAGCAGTACTTC. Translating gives CASSLQGLARYEQYF.

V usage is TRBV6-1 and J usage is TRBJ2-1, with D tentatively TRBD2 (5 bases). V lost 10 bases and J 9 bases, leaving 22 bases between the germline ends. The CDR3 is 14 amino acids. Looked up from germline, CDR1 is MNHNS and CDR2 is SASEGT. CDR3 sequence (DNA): TGTGCCACCCCCCTCTCAGTCAATCGGGGTGAGCAGTTCTTC. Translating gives CATPLSVNRGEQFF.

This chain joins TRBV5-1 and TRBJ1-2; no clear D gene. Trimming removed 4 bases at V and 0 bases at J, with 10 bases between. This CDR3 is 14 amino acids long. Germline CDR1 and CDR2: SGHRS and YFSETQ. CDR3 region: CASSPPGPNYGYTF. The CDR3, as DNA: TGCGCCAGCAGCCCCCCGGGTCCTAACTATGGCTACACCTTC.